This T cell receptor beta chain was captured in a study of blood T cell repertoires in COVID-19. Looking at the study overall: The cDNA or gDNA used as material had been derived from T cells, B-cell-depleted T cells, or PBMCs.

V shed 6 bases and J 4 bases; nucleotides not matched to a gene: 8. The CDR3 consists of 16 residues. Looked up from germline, CDR1 is MDHEN and CDR2 is SYDVKM. Sequencing used immunoSEQ multiplex PCR; TCRdb keeps in-frame clones, though not all of them. This sample has around 69,000 clones, with 81% found just once. J is TRBJ2-4 and V is TRBV28; 11 nucleotides line up with TRBD2. The TCR originated in a woman in her 70s with acute or convalescent COVID-19. The specimen was peripheral blood. This chain's CDR3 is CASSRAGTSGKNIQYF. The CDR3, as DNA: TGTGCCAGCAGCCGCGCCGGGACTAGCGGTAAAAACATTCAGTACTTC.